These 27 T cell receptor beta chains were sequenced from one sample in a study of CD8 T cells in ankylosing spondylitis. TCRdb ran MiXCR on the 5' RACE reads and lists one entry per CDR3 protein. The sample consists of some 130,000 distinct CDR3 sequences, about 6.7% of them appearing once. Sequenced: blood, either unsorted or a sorted T cell fraction (not recorded which). The receptors here all came from a female donor with ankylosing spondylitis or in good health (not recorded which).

This clonotype was counted at least ten times. V gene TRBV6-5 combines with J gene TRBJ2-4; tentatively, D is TRBD1 (5 bases). CDR3 length equals 13 residues. Trimming cost V 4 bases and J 7 bases, with 11 bases left between them. Germline CDR1 is MNHEY and CDR2 is SVGAGI. The DNA for the CDR3 is TGTGCCAGCAGTTCGGCCGCAGGGAACATTCAGTACTTC. Its translation: CASSSAAGNIQYF.

This clonotype was observed many times. The rearrangement joins TRBV7-2 to TRBJ2-3; maybe TRBD2 (6 bases). Germline CDR1 reads SGHTA; CDR2 reads FQGNSA. The CDR3 runs 13 residues. V was cut by 3 bases and J by 5 bases, with 9 bases left in between. CDR3 amino acids: CASSFRREDTQYF. The CDR3 region has the DNA TGTGCCAGCAGCTTCCGGCGGGAAGATACGCAGTATTTT.

This clonotype was detected only a few times. The CDR3 bases are TGTGCCAGTAGTTCCCAGACAGACACTGAAGCTTTCTTT. Translated: CASSSQTDTEAFF. The chain uses TRBV19 and TRBJ1-1; the D gene is possibly TRBD1 (5 bases). This CDR3 contains 13 residues. Trimming left V 5 bases short and J 3 bases short, with 10 bases between. Germline V CDR1 and CDR2: LNHDA, SQIVND (reference sequence).

This clonotype showed up many times. The chain joins TRBV20-1 to TRBJ1-5, with D perhaps matching TRBD1 (5 bases). Trimming shortened V by 3 bases and J by 3 bases, and 18 bases separated the two germline ends. CDR1 and CDR2 (germline): DFQATT, SNEGSKA (reference sequence). The CDR3 runs 16 residues. CDR3 residues: CSARPFRESDNQPQHF. The CDR3 DNA sequence: TGCAGTGCTAGGCCCTTCAGGGAATCAGACAATCAGCCCCAGCATTTT.

This clonotype was recorded many times. The chain links TRBV5-6 to TRBJ2-7; 7 nucleotides agree with TRBD1. Germline values: CDR1 SGHDT, CDR2 YYEEEE. CDR3 length: 15 residues. Germline trimming cut 3 bases from V and 3 bases from J; bases unmatched to any gene: 9. The CDR3 region is CASSSSGTAYYEQYF. CDR3 nucleotide sequence: TGTGCCAGCAGCTCCAGTGGGACAGCCTACTACGAGCAGTACTTC. The whole variable domain, remainder taken from reference TRBV5-6 and TRBJ2-7, is DAGVTQSPTHLIKTRGQQVTLRCSPKSGHDTVSWYQQALGQGPQFIFQYYEEEERQRGNFPDRFSGHQFPNYSSELNVNALLLGDSALYLCASSSSGTAYYEQYFGPGTRLTVT.

Many counts were recorded for this clonotype. The chain joins TRBV20-1 to TRBJ2-1, with 10 positions matching TRBD2. V was pared by 4 bases and J by 8 bases, with 5 bases of the junction left unmatched. The CDR3 is 13 residues long. Germline values: CDR1 DFQATT, CDR2 SNEGSKA (reference sequence). The CDR3 DNA is TGCAGTGCTACCAGCGGGGGGGCTGATGAGCAGTTCTTC. Its translation: CSATSGGADEQFF.

This clonotype has ten or more counts. V gene TRBV6-2 or TRBV6-3 combines with J gene TRBJ2-2; D unresolved. This CDR3 comprises 14 residues. CDR1 and CDR2 (germline): MNHEY, SVGEGT. The germline V and J ends were trimmed by 6 bases and 2 bases, with 10 bases remaining between them. CDR3 in DNA: TGTGCCAGCAGACTCAGGACCAACACCGGGGAGCTGTTTTTT. This gives the protein CASRLRTNTGELFF.

This clonotype appeared many times. The CDR3 region is CASTPLGLAGGSDTQYF. The CDR3 DNA reads TGCGCCAGCACACCATTAGGACTAGCGGGGGGCTCAGATACGCAGTATTTT. The V gene is TRBV4-1, the J gene TRBJ2-3; 14 nucleotides line up with TRBD2. V trimming: 7 bases; J trimming: 4 bases; junction bases outside the gene matches: 10. The V gene's germline CDR1 is MGHRA and CDR2 YSYEKL. The CDR3 is 17 residues long.

This clonotype was recorded at least ten times. The genes are TRBV30 and TRBJ1-4, with D perhaps matching TRBD1 (6 bases). From germline, CDR1 is GTSNPN and CDR2 SVGIG (reference sequence). This CDR3 is built from 16 residues. The V gene lost 3 bases and the J gene lost 5 bases, with 19 bases spanning the gap. For the CDR3, the DNA is TGTGCCTGGAGCGGAGGACAGTCTTCGACAAATGAAAAACTGTTTTTT. Translating it yields CAWSGGQSSTNEKLFF.

This clonotype was found many times. The gene calls are TRBV6-1 and TRBJ1-6; D is possibly TRBD1 (6 bases). V was trimmed by 5 bases and J by 9 bases, leaving 17 bases between them. From germline, CDR1 is MNHNS and CDR2 SASEGT. The CDR3 is 15 residues long. CDR3 amino acids: CASSNAGASGSPLHF. CDR3 DNA: TGTGCCAGCAGTAACGCGGGGGCGAGCGGTTCACCCCTCCACTTT.

The chain combines TRBV20-1 with TRBJ1-2, with a tentative D call TRBD1 (6 bases). The ends were cut back, 4 bases at V and 0 bases at J, with 12 bases in the middle. Germline CDR1 is DFQATT and CDR2 is SNEGSKA (reference sequence). The CDR3 contains 14 residues. CDR3 region: CSAILQGSNYGYTF. The CDR3 nucleotides read TGCAGTGCTATTTTACAGGGTTCTAACTATGGCTACACCTTC.

In its sample, this clonotype was seen many times. The J gene is TRBJ2-3, the V gene TRBV29-1, with 7 nucleotides matching TRBD1. The CDR3 extends over 16 amino acids. The germline gives CDR1 SQVTM, CDR2 ANQGSEA. The trim removed 2 bases at V and 2 bases at J, leaving 10 bases unmatched. CDR3 amino acids: CSVENLRQGSTDTQYF. The DNA for the CDR3 is TGCAGCGTTGAAAACTTGAGACAGGGATCCACAGATACGCAGTATTTT.

The rearrangement links TRBV5-1 to TRBJ2-2; D uncertain. The CDR3 has 16 residues. Germline values: CDR1 SGHRS, CDR2 YFSETQ. V was trimmed by 4 bases and J by 0 bases, leaving 13 bases between them. The CDR3 loop reads CASSLRSKANTGELFF. In DNA, the CDR3 is TGCGCCAGCAGCCTCCGTTCTAAGGCGAACACCGGGGAGCTGTTTTTT.

This clonotype was counted at least ten times. The chain combines TRBV5-1 with TRBJ1-1; 8 bases match TRBD1. The V gene end was trimmed by 4 bases and the J gene end by 11 bases; junction bases not matched to a gene: 10. CDR3 length: 13 residues. Germline V lookup: CDR1 SGHRS, CDR2 YFSETQ. DNA for the CDR3: TGCGCCAGCAGCCGGGAACAGGGGGAAGAGGCTTTCTTT. Translating gives CASSREQGEEAFF.

This clonotype appeared many times. The chain couples TRBV4-1 to TRBJ2-7, with 10 bases that match TRBD1. Unmatched junction bases numbered 9, after V lost 4 bases and J lost 6 bases. Germline-derived CDR1 and CDR2 are MGHRA and YSYEKL. This CDR3 spans 15 amino acids. The CDR3 DNA follows: TGCGCCAGCAGCCGAGAAGACAGGGGGCGCGGCGAGCAGTACTTC. Its protein is CASSREDRGRGEQYF.

Ten or more counts support this clonotype. V is TRBV20-1 and J is TRBJ1-1; 12 bases map to TRBD1. The CDR3 has 17 residues. V trimming: 6 bases; J trimming: 6 bases; junction bases outside the gene matches: 17. Germline CDR1 DFQATT, CDR2 SNEGSKA (reference sequence). The CDR3 reads CSAHPTRDRGRRAEAFF. The DNA of the CDR3 is TGCAGTGCCCACCCAACCCGGGACAGGGGGCGACGGGCTGAAGCTTTCTTT.

J is TRBJ2-3 and V is TRBV14; D possibly corresponds to TRBD2 (5 bases). V shed 7 bases and J shed 2 bases, with 7 bases lying between them. The CDR3 has 12 amino acids. Germline-derived CDR1 and CDR2 are SGHDN and FVKESK. Here the CDR3 reads CASMGDTDTQYF. The CDR3, as DNA: TGTGCCAGCATGGGAGACACAGATACGCAGTATTTT.

This clonotype was found many times. The chain uses TRBV6-5 and TRBJ2-3; TRBD2 agrees at 8 bases. With 2 bases clipped from V and 3 bases from J, the junction kept 13 bases outside the gene matches. CDR3 size: 18 residues. Germline V gene data show CDR1 as MNHEY and CDR2 as SVGAGI. The CDR3 region is CASSYTSRTSGVTDTQYF. As DNA, the CDR3 is TGTGCCAGCAGTTACACGAGCCGAACTAGCGGAGTAACAGATACGCAGTATTTT.

This clonotype was observed many times. The chain has TRBV21-1 and TRBJ1-1; no check of the table's D call, TRBD1, against the DNA was made. TRBV21-1 is a listed pseudogene. The CDR3 is 17 amino acids. The CDR3 DNA sequence: TGTGCCAGCAGCAAACCCGCGGGGGGCGAAGGGAACACTGAAGCTTTCTTT. Protein product: CASSKPAGGEGNTEAFF.

This clonotype showed up many times. The chain employs TRBV4-3 and TRBJ2-1; D not certain. Between the trimmed V and J ends, which lost 4 bases and 2 bases, there was a span of 12 bases. Germline loops: CDR1 LGHNA, CDR2 YSLEER. This CDR3 region has 15 residues. CDR3 sequence reads: CASSPAPVAYNEQFF. Here the CDR3 DNA reads TGCGCCAGCAGCCCCGCCCCGGTGGCCTACAATGAGCAGTTCTTC.

This clonotype was seen many times. This chain links TRBV3-1 with TRBJ2-7; 9 nucleotides match TRBD1. J was trimmed by 4 bases and V by 3 bases; bases with no gene match: 4. Germline loops: CDR1 LGHDT, CDR2 YNNKEL (reference sequence). There are 14 residues in the CDR3. CDR3 bases: TGTGCCAGCAGCCATTTGGACAGGGGTTACGAGCAGTACTTC. This encodes CASSHLDRGYEQYF.

This clonotype was detected ten times or more. V gene TRBV5-1 combines with J gene TRBJ2-4, with D possibly TRBD1 on 5 matching bases. The CDR3 has 14 residues. V gave up 4 bases and J gave up 0 bases, with 8 bases separating them. Germline loops: CDR1 SGHRS, CDR2 YFSETQ. The CDR3 nucleotides read TGCGCCAGCAGCGACAGCCTAGCCAAAAACATTCAGTACTTC. It translates to CASSDSLAKNIQYF.

This clonotype was seen a few times. The chain uses TRBV28 and TRBJ2-2, with unresolved D. V lost 8 bases and J 4 bases, leaving 17 bases between the germline ends. Germline CDR1 is MDHEN and CDR2 is SYDVKM. The CDR3 has 15 amino acids. The CDR3, as DNA: TGTGCCAGCCCACTCGGTCGTGTAGGCACCGGGGAGCTGTTTTTT. Translating it yields CASPLGRVGTGELFF.

There are many counts of this clonotype. The chain is built from TRBV6-6 and TRBJ1-1; 7 positions match TRBD1. The ends lost 2 bases at V and 6 bases at J; junction bases unmatched: 3. From germline, CDR1 is MNHNY and CDR2 SVGAGI (reference sequence). The CDR3 has 13 residues. The CDR3 here is CASSYSQGAEAFF. The CDR3 DNA reads as TGTGCCAGCAGTTACAGTCAGGGGGCTGAAGCTTTCTTT.

This clonotype was observed many times. V and J are TRBV20-1 and TRBJ2-3; TRBD2 matches 14 bases. The CDR3 length is 17 residues. V was clipped by 3 bases and J by 2 bases; unmatched bases: 7. The germline gives CDR1 DFQATT, CDR2 SNEGSKA (reference sequence). The CDR3, as DNA: TGCAGTGCTAGTTCGACGACTAGCGGGGGGGTCACAGATACGCAGTATTTT. It codes for CSASSTTSGGVTDTQYF.

Points on this clonotype: One base away lies a much larger clone, so this may be a sequencing read error. The chain employs TRBV20-1 and TRBJ2-5; 8 nucleotides align to TRBD2. Germline V CDR1 and CDR2: DFQATT, SNEGSKA (reference sequence). This CDR3 has 15 residues. This chain's CDR3 is CSARGGGGSQEIQYF. Written as DNA, the CDR3 is TGCAGTGCTAGAGGGGGCGGGGGGTCCCAAGAGATCCAGTACTTC.

There are many counts of this clonotype. In DNA form, the CDR3 reads TGTGCCAGCAGCGACAGAATAGGGTTCGAGCAGTACTTC. Translation: CASSDRIGFEQYF. V usage is TRBV3-1 and J usage is TRBJ2-7, with a tentative D call TRBD1 (5 bases). With 5 bases removed from V and 6 bases from J, the gap between germline ends came to 14 bases. The germline V gene has CDR1 LGHDT and CDR2 YNNKEL (reference sequence). CDR3 length: 13 residues.